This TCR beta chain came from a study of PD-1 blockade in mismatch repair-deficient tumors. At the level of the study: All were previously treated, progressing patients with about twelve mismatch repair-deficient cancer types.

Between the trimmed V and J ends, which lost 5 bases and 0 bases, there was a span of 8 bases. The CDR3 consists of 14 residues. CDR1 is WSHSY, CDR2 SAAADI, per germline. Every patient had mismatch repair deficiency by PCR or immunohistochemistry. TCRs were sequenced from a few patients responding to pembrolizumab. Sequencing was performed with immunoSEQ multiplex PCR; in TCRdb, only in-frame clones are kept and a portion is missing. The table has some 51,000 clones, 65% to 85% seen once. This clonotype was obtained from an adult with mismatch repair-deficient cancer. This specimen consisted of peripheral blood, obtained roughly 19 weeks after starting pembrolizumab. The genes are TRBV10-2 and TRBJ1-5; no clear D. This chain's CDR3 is CASSSSNSNQPQHF. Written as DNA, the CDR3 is TGCGCCAGCAGTTCCAGTAATAGCAATCAGCCCCAGCATTTT.